This entry features one T cell receptor beta chain sequence. These data are taken from a study of OX40 agonist ivuxolimab in advanced cancers. Sequencing used immunoSEQ multiplex PCR; TCRdb keeps in-frame clones, though not all of them. The sample has 45,000 or so clones, about nine tenths seen once. V gave up 4 bases and J gave up 2 bases; unmatched junction bases: 5. Germline-derived CDR1 and CDR2 are SNHLY and FYNNEI. The CDR3 length is 15 residues. This TCR was recovered from an adult with an advanced solid tumor such as melanoma, head and neck, liver or kidney cancer. The chain carries TRBV2 and TRBJ2-5; TRBD2 matches at 9 bases. The source was CD4+ or CD8+ T cells sorted from blood, collected in a trial of the OX40 agonist ivuxolimab. CDR3 loop: CASSATSGSQETQYF. CDR3 in DNA: TGTGCCAGCAGTGCCACTAGCGGGTCACAAGAGACCCAGTACTTC. Complete variable domain (other parts from reference TRBV2 and TRBJ2-5): EPEVTQTPSHQVTQMGQEVILRCVPISNHLYFYWYRQILGQKVEFLVSFYNNEISEKSEIFDDQFSVERPDGSNFTLKIRSTKLEDSAMYFCASSATSGSQETQYFGPGTRLLVL.